The 3 T cell receptor beta chains reported below all come from one sample, sequenced in a study of OX40 agonist ivuxolimab in advanced cancers. Some clones are missing from TCRdb's copy, which holds only in-frame ones; the method was immunoSEQ multiplex PCR. The data show tens of thousands of clones, with roughly 94% seen just once and about 12% held by the top ten. The material was CD4+ or CD8+ T cells sorted from blood, obtained in a trial of the OX40 agonist ivuxolimab. The receptors shown here come from an adult with an advanced solid tumor such as melanoma, head and neck, liver or kidney cancer.

This sequence joins TRBV15 and TRBJ1-2; D unclear. Germline values: CDR1 LNHNV, CDR2 YYDKDF (reference sequence). The CDR3 sequence is 12 residues long. Deletions cut 8 bases from V and 6 bases from J, with 13 bases between. The CDR3 is CATYKGTHGYTF. CDR3 sequence (DNA): TGTGCCACCTATAAGGGTACCCATGGCTACACCTTC.

V gene TRBV6-6 combines with J gene TRBJ2-7, with 9 bases that match TRBD1. The CDR3 has 15 amino acids. Germline V CDR1 and CDR2: MNHNY, SVGAGI (reference sequence). Trimming cost V 6 bases and J 2 bases; bases outside gene matches: 8. CDR3 bases: TGTGCCAGCAGCCCTGACAGGGGGGAAGCCTACGAGCAGTACTTC. As protein: CASSPDRGEAYEQYF.

CDR3 nucleotides: TGTGCCAGCAGTTTAACGGGAGGACAAAGGGACGAGCAGTACTTC. Translation gives CASSLTGGQRDEQYF. V is TRBV28 and J is TRBJ2-7; 7 nucleotides agree with TRBD2. From germline, CDR1 is MDHEN and CDR2 SYDVKM. There are 15 residues in the CDR3. Trimming at V came to 2 bases and at J to 5 bases, leaving 9 bases not matched to a gene. The whole variable domain, remainder taken from reference TRBV28 and TRBJ2-7, is DVKVTQSSRYLVKRTGEKVFLECVQDMDHENMFWYRQDPGLGLRLIYFSYDVKMKEKGDIPEGYSVSREKKERFSLILESASTNQTSMYLCASSLTGGQRDEQYFGPGTRLTVT.